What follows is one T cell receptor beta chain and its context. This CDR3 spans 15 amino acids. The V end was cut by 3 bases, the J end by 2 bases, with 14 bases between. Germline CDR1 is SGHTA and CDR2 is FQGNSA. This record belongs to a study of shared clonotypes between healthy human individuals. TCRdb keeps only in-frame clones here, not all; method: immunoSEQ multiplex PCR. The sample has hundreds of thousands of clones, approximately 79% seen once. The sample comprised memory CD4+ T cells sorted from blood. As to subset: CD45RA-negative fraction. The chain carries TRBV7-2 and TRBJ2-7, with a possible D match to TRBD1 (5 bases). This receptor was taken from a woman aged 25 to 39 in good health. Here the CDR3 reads CASSFPGFAAYEQYF. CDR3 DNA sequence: TGTGCCAGCAGCTTCCCAGGGTTCGCTGCCTACGAGCAGTACTTC. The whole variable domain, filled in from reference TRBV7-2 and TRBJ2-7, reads GAGVSQSPSNKVTEKGKDVELRCDPISGHTALYWYRQSLGQGLEFLIYFQGNSAPDKSGLPSDRFSAERTGGSVSTLTIQRTQQEDSAVYLCASSFPGFAAYEQYFGPGTRLTVT.